These 29 T cell receptor beta chains share one sample of origin, sequenced in a study of blood T cell repertoires in COVID-19. Profiled with immunoSEQ multiplex PCR; TCRdb holds only in-frame clones, not every one. In the table there are approximately 300,000 clones, approximately 90% of which are singletons. Source material: PBMCs or T cells enriched from blood (not recorded which). The source is a woman aged 30 to 39 who had recovered from COVID-19.

The CDR3 DNA is TGTGCCAGCAGCTTGTCGGGGAGCGGGGGGCCGTTGGAGACCCAGTACTTC. It yields the protein CASSLSGSGGPLETQYF. The chain employs TRBV5-6 and TRBJ2-5, with TRBD2 matching over 9 bases. Germline CDR1 is SGHDT and CDR2 is YYEEEE. V lost 1 base and J lost 5; bases outside the gene matches: 12. The CDR3 is 17 residues long.

This clone was detected only a few times. V gene TRBV7-3 combines with J gene TRBJ1-2; no definite D call. V dropped 5 bases and J dropped 8 bases, with 24 bases sitting between them. The CDR3 runs to 16 residues. The germline CDR1 and CDR2 sequences are SGHTA and FQGTGA. The CDR3 DNA sequence: TGTGCCAGCAGCCCCCGGGGAGGCCCATCTATGTTGGGCTACACCTTC. Protein product: CASSPRGGPSMLGYTF.

This rearrangement joins TRBV5-8 to TRBJ1-5, with a tentative D call TRBD1 (6 bases). There are 17 residues in the CDR3. Germline values: CDR1 SGHTS, CDR2 YDEGEE. Trimming pared 6 bases from V and 3 bases from J, leaving 22 bases between. DNA of the CDR3: TGTGCCAGCATGCGCCTGGGGGGGCCTAGACCCAATCAGCCCCAGCATTTT. Translating gives CASMRLGGPRPNQPQHF.

The chain joins TRBV19 to TRBJ1-6; TRBD1 matches at 9 bases. The junction had 6 bases not matched to a gene; V was cut back by 10 bases and J by 8 bases. The CDR3 is 13 residues long. Germline V gives CDR1 LNHDA, CDR2 SQIVND (reference sequence). The CDR3 sequence: CATKDRGYSPLHF. The CDR3, as DNA: TGTGCCACGAAAGACAGGGGGTATTCACCCCTCCACTTT.

The chain joins TRBV7-9 to TRBJ2-3; 9 nucleotides match TRBD2. The CDR3 has 16 amino acids. Per germline, CDR1 SEHNR and CDR2 FQNEAQ (reference sequence). With 1 base clipped from V and 4 bases from J, the junction kept 6 bases outside the gene matches. The CDR3 DNA is TGTGCCAGCAGCTTAGACCTAGCGGGGAACGCAGATACGCAGTATTTT. Amino acid sequence: CASSLDLAGNADTQYF.

The V gene is TRBV11-2, the J gene TRBJ1-3, with a weak D call TRBD1 (5 bases). Looked up from germline, CDR1 is SGHAT and CDR2 is FQNNGV. This CDR3 region has 14 residues. With 4 bases removed from V and 4 bases from J, the gap between germline ends came to 11 bases. The CDR3 region is CASSSPRAGNTIYF. In DNA form, the CDR3 reads TGTGCCAGCAGCTCCCCCAGGGCCGGAAACACCATATATTTT.

The chain has TRBV5-1 and TRBJ2-3, with TRBD1 matching over 8 bases. With V trimmed by 3 bases and J by 5 bases, 5 bases remained unmatched. This CDR3 has 14 amino acids. CDR1 and CDR2 (germline): SGHRS, YFSETQ. The CDR3 bases are TGCGCCAGCAGCTACAACACAGGGGGAGATACGCAGTATTTT. Encoded protein: CASSYNTGGDTQYF.

V gene TRBV4-3 combines with J gene TRBJ2-1, with TRBD2 identical over 9 bases. Germline CDR1 and CDR2: LGHNA and YSLEER. The CDR3 is 16 amino acids. V dropped 3 bases and J dropped 6; count of bases not matched to a gene: 9. This chain's CDR3 is CASSQRLAGAFNEQFF. CDR3 bases: TGCGCCAGCAGCCAGAGATTAGCGGGGGCGTTCAATGAGCAGTTCTTC.

The chain has TRBV9 and TRBJ1-1; D remains unclear. Germline-derived CDR1 and CDR2 are SGDLS and YYNGEE. The ends were cut back, 4 bases at V and 3 bases at J, with 16 bases in the middle. The CDR3 length is 15 residues. The CDR3 loop is CASSPLGERYTEAFF. CDR3 sequence (DNA): TGTGCCAGCAGCCCCCTCGGGGAACGGTACACTGAAGCTTTCTTT.

The gene calls are TRBV4-2 and TRBJ1-1, with D possibly TRBD1 on 5 matching bases. Germline assignment: CDR1 LGHNA and CDR2 YNFKEQ. CDR3 size: 13 residues. The V end lost 8 bases, the J end lost 0 bases, and 10 bases lay between the germline ends. The DNA of the CDR3 is TGTGCCAGCCGATTGACAGTGAACACTGAAGCTTTCTTT. Amino acid sequence: CASRLTVNTEAFF.

This sequence joins TRBV9 and TRBJ1-6, with D uncertain. The CDR3 length is 15 residues. Germline V CDR1 and CDR2: SGDLS, YYNGEE. Trimming pared 0 bases from V and 11 bases from J, leaving 15 bases between. The CDR3 DNA reads TGTGCCAGCAGCGTAGGGGGTAGGCCCGGGGCACCCCTCCACTTT. Protein: CASSVGGRPGAPLHF.

The CDR3 coding sequence is TGTGCCAGCAGCCAACCCCCGGGGAGGGCGGGCTATGGCTACACCTTC. Encoded protein: CASSQPPGRAGYGYTF. V and J are TRBV5-6 and TRBJ1-2; D is uncertain. With 4 bases removed from V and 4 bases from J, the gap between germline ends came to 20 bases. CDR1 and CDR2 from the germline V gene are SGHDT and YYEEEE. The CDR3 consists of 16 residues. Filled out from reference TRBV5-6 and TRBJ1-2, the complete variable domain reads DAGVTQSPTHLIKTRGQQVTLRCSPKSGHDTVSWYQQALGQGPQFIFQYYEEEERQRGNFPDRFSGHQFPNYSSELNVNALLLGDSALYLCASSQPPGRAGYGYTFGSGTRLTVV.

Comments on this clone: At the DNA level, this CDR3 is encoded by other sequences in the same sample as well. The chain is built from TRBV19 and TRBJ1-1; TRBD1 might be the D (6 bases). Germline V gene data show CDR1 as LNHDA and CDR2 as SQIVND (reference sequence). The CDR3 totals 13 residues. Deletions cut 4 bases from V and 1 base from J, with 7 bases between. Here the CDR3 reads CASSTTGNTEAFF. CDR3 DNA: TGTGCCAGTAGTACGACAGGGAACACTGAAGCTTTCTTT.

The sample holds one count of this clone. The CDR3 DNA reads TGCAGTCCCGGGACACAAGAGACCCAGTACTTC. This encodes CSPGTQETQYF. V gene TRBV20-1 combines with J gene TRBJ2-5; D might be TRBD1 (6 bases). V was clipped by 8 bases and J by 2 bases, with 9 bases between them. CDR3 length equals 11 residues. From germline, CDR1 is DFQATT and CDR2 SNEGSKA (reference sequence).

The chain employs TRBV3-1 (or the pseudogene TRBV3-2) and TRBJ1-2; 11 nucleotides line up with TRBD1. The CDR3 is made up of 15 amino acids. Losses at the gene ends were 3 bases for V and 8 bases for J; bases not matched to a gene: 8. Germline V lookup: CDR1 LGHDT, CDR2 YNNKEL (reference sequence). The DNA of the CDR3 is TGTGCCAGCAGCCAGATGGGACAGGGGGTATGGGGCTACACCTTC. Its translation is CASSQMGQGVWGYTF.

V gene TRBV10-3 combines with J gene TRBJ1-2; D unresolved. Germline CDR1 and CDR2: ENHRY and SYGVKD. The V end was cut by 3 bases, the J end by 5 bases, with 7 bases between. The CDR3 runs 12 residues. CDR3 protein: CAISDREYGYTF. In DNA, the CDR3 is TGTGCCATCAGTGACCGAGAATATGGCTACACCTTC.

J is TRBJ2-2 and V is TRBV5-8, with 7 bases identical to TRBD1. The germline V gene has CDR1 SGHTS and CDR2 YDEGEE. The CDR3 runs 16 residues. Unmatched junction bases numbered 7, after V lost 2 bases and J lost 3 bases. The CDR3 loop is CASSLGRQGHTGELFF. The CDR3 region has the DNA TGTGCCAGCAGCTTAGGGAGACAGGGTCACACCGGGGAGCTGTTTTTT.

The chain carries TRBV3-1 (or the pseudogene TRBV3-2) and TRBJ2-6; 10 bases match TRBD2. The germline CDR1 and CDR2 sequences are LGHDT and YNNKEL (reference sequence). CDR3 size: 19 residues. The V gene end was trimmed by 5 bases and the J gene end by 1 base; junction bases not matched to a gene: 11. The CDR3 is CASSSSGLAVISGANVLTF. In DNA, the CDR3 is TGTGCCAGCAGCTCTTCCGGACTAGCGGTTATTTCTGGGGCCAACGTCCTGACTTTC.

V usage is TRBV6-5 and J usage is TRBJ1-2; possible D gene TRBD1, 5 bases. Trimming pared 7 bases from V and 5 bases from J, leaving 14 bases between. The CDR3 runs to 13 residues. Germline-derived CDR1 and CDR2 are MNHEY and SVGAGI. Here the CDR3 DNA reads TGTGCCAGCACTCCAGGGAATGGGTATGGCTACACCTTC. Translating it yields CASTPGNGYGYTF.

The genes are TRBV20-1 and TRBJ1-1; D unclear. The V and J ends lost 6 bases and 3 bases respectively, with 8 bases between them. Germline CDR1 and CDR2: DFQATT and SNEGSKA (reference sequence). The CDR3 covers 11 residues. The CDR3 nucleotides read TGCAGTGCCTCGGAGCACACTGAAGCTTTCTTT. Its translation is CSASEHTEAFF.

The chain has TRBV9 and TRBJ1-6; TRBD1 agrees at 9 bases. Trimming at V came to 0 bases and at J to 3 bases, leaving 1 base not matched to a gene. Germline CDR1 SGDLS, CDR2 YYNGEE. The CDR3 is 16 residues long. The DNA of the CDR3 is TGTGCCAGCAGCGTAGAGACAGGGGGCTATAATTCACCCCTCCACTTT. Translated, it gives CASSVETGGYNSPLHF.

This clone was observed a handful of times. The J gene is TRBJ1-2, the V gene TRBV19; 10 bases are shared with TRBD1. The J segment lost 4 bases and the V segment lost 3 bases, leaving 5 bases of the junction unmatched. The CDR3 runs to 15 residues. The germline gives CDR1 LNHDA, CDR2 SQIVND (reference sequence). The CDR3 bases are TGTGCCAGTAGTATCGACAGGGGGCTGACCTATGGCTACACCTTC. It yields the protein CASSIDRGLTYGYTF.

This rearrangement joins TRBV19 to TRBJ2-7; TRBD1 might be the D (5 bases). The germline V gene has CDR1 LNHDA and CDR2 SQIVND (reference sequence). Trimming left V 3 bases short and J 1 base short, with 13 bases between. This CDR3 is built from 15 residues. The CDR3 DNA reads TGTGCCAGTAGTATTACCAGGGCAAATTCCTACGAGCAGTACTTC. It encodes CASSITRANSYEQYF.

This clone appeared a single time. The chain joins TRBV25-1 to TRBJ1-2; TRBD1 matches 8 bases. The CDR3 spans 14 residues. Germline CDR1 reads MGHDK; CDR2 reads SYGVNS. With V trimmed by 3 bases and J by 5 bases, 5 bases remained unmatched. CDR3: CASSDRGREYGYTF. CDR3 in DNA: TGTGCCAGCAGTGACAGGGGGCGCGAGTATGGCTACACCTTC.

Here the CDR3 DNA reads TGCAGTGCTACCGACATCAGCTACACCTTC. It translates to CSATDISYTF. The chain has TRBV20-1 and TRBJ1-2; D is unclear. The length of the CDR3 is 10 residues. V shed 4 bases and J shed 9 bases, with 9 bases lying between them. The germline V gene encodes CDR1 DFQATT and CDR2 SNEGSKA (reference sequence).

The genes are TRBV7-9 and TRBJ2-2; possibly TRBD1 for D (6 bases). The CDR3 is made up of 14 amino acids. The germline CDR1 and CDR2 sequences are SEHNR and FQNEAQ (reference sequence). Trimming removed 1 base from V and 4 bases from J, with 7 bases in between. CDR3 protein: CASSLVGGTGELFF. The CDR3 DNA reads as TGTGCCAGCAGCTTAGTAGGGGGCACCGGGGAGCTGTTTTTT.

The chain carries TRBV6-6 and TRBJ1-2, with D tentatively TRBD1 (6 bases). The germline CDR1 and CDR2 sequences are MNHNY and SVGAGI (reference sequence). The CDR3 sequence is 17 residues long. Deletions cut 5 bases from V and 7 bases from J, with 26 bases between. CDR3 in amino acids: CASSRACIPGDYCGYTF. In DNA form, the CDR3 reads TGTGCCAGCAGTCGAGCCTGTATACCAGGGGATTATTGTGGCTACACCTTC.

V is TRBV4-2 and J is TRBJ1-2; no clear D gene. Germline-derived CDR1 and CDR2 are LGHNA and YNFKEQ. V was pared by 3 bases and J by 2 bases, with 16 bases between. This CDR3 has 16 amino acids. As DNA, the CDR3 is TGTGCCAGCAGCCACGCCTCGAGGGCGTTAAACTATGGCTACACCTTC. It encodes CASSHASRALNYGYTF.

The V gene is TRBV30, the J gene TRBJ2-3; 7 positions match TRBD1. Germline-derived CDR1 and CDR2 are GTSNPN and SVGIG (reference sequence). This CDR3 has 14 amino acids. V was clipped by 3 bases and J by 2 bases; unmatched bases: 5. The CDR3 DNA is TGTGCCTGGAGGTGGACAGGAGACACAGATACGCAGTATTTT. Translating gives CAWRWTGDTDTQYF.